This is a list of T cell receptor beta chains from one sample in a study of tissue T cells after allogeneic stem cell transplantation. The assay was immunoSEQ multiplex PCR, and TCRdb's table has in-frame clones only and misses some. The sample includes over 25,000 clones, less than 90% of them seen just once. Here the sequenced sample was blood, taken before transplantation. These receptors all come from a woman between 18 and 55 years old who later had graft-versus-host disease after an allogeneic stem cell transplant. Both conserved end residues are part of each CDR3. The order of the fields is J gene, clone size, V gene, D gene, CDR3 DNA, CDR3 protein. A D gene is named only where the DNA matches it firmly. Clone size is given for some rows only: seen once, a few or many times, or a class if the clone is expanded.

TRBJ2-3,once,TRBV5-6,-,TGTGCCAGCAGCCCGCTGGGGAAGAACACAGATACGCAGTATTTT,CASSPLGKNTDTQYF
TRBJ1-6,-,TRBV30,-,TGTGCCTGGAGTGTACGTACAAATTCACCCCTCCACTTT,CAWSVRTNSPLHF
TRBJ1-1,-,TRBV24-1,TRBD1,TGTGCCACCACCCGACAGGGACAGTTGAACACTGAAGCTTTCTTT,CATTRQGQLNTEAFF
TRBJ2-3,-,TRBV13,TRBD2,TGTGCCAGCAGCTTCACGACTAGCGGAACAGATACGCAGTATTTT,CASSFTTSGTDTQYF
TRBJ2-6,-,TRBV5-8,-,TGTGCCAGCAGCTTGATGTCAGGGGCGAGAGGGGCCAACGTCCTGACTTTC,CASSLMSGARGANVLTF
TRBJ2-1,-,TRBV20-1,-,TGCAGTGCTAGTAATCTAGCAAGTCCCTTCAATGAGCAGTTCTTC,CSASNLASPFNEQFF
TRBJ2-7,-,TRBV20-1,-,TGCAGTGTTAGTCAGGGTGGCGAGCAGTACTTC,CSVSQGGEQYF
TRBJ1-4,-,TRBV12-2,-,TGTGCAAGTCGCTCCGACAGGGAGTCCAGACTGTTTTTT,CASRSDRESRLFF
TRBJ1-1,-,TRBV29-1,-,TGCAGCGTTGGGCGAGTTGGGGGGGGAAACACTGAAGCTTTCTTT,CSVGRVGGGNTEAFF
TRBJ1-2,few,TRBV15,-,TGTGCCACCAGCCCCGATGCAGACGGCTACACCTTC,CATSPDADGYTF
TRBJ2-1,once,TRBV12-3/TRBV12-4,-,TGTGCCAGCAGCCCCACATTGAATGAGCAGTTCTTC,CASSPTLNEQFF
TRBJ2-5,once,TRBV7-2,TRBD2,TGTGCCAGCAGCTTATTTGCGGGGGGGCCAGAGACCCAGTACTTC,CASSLFAGGPETQYF
TRBJ2-1,-,TRBV29-1,-,TGCAGCGTTGGGGTTGCGGGGAGTTCGATTCGCTACAATGAGCAGTTCTTC,CSVGVAGSSIRYNEQFF
TRBJ1-5,-,TRBV15,-,TGTGCCACCAGCAGAGATCCGCGACCCAATCAGCCCCAGCATTTT,CATSRDPRPNQPQHF
TRBJ2-3,-,TRBV7-6,-,TGTGCCAGCAGCGACCGGTGGGGAGCGCAGTATTTT,CASSDRWGAQYF
TRBJ1-1,-,TRBV15,-,TGTGCCACCAGCAGAGATGAACAGACCATGAACACTGAAGCTTTCTTT,CATSRDEQTMNTEAFF
TRBJ2-7,-,TRBV29-1,-,TGCAGCGTTCCGAGCCCGGAACCCTACGAGCAGTACTTC,CSVPSPEPYEQYF
TRBJ2-7,-,TRBV7-8,-,TGTGCCAGCAGCTCGAGGAGGTATTTTTCCTACGAGCAGTACTTC,CASSSRRYFSYEQYF
TRBJ1-3,-,TRBV4-2,-,TGTGCCAGCAGCCAAGAACAACCGAGCTCTGGAAACACCATATATTTT,CASSQEQPSSGNTIYF
TRBJ1-2,medium-sized,TRBV7-2,-,TGTGCCAGCAGCTTATCCGGGGTAGGATACTATGGCTACACCTTC,CASSLSGVGYYGYTF
TRBJ2-1,-,TRBV18,TRBD2,TGTGCCAGCTCACCGGGGTCGTCGCGGGGGGTTAATGAGCAGTTCTTC,CASSPGSSRGVNEQFF
TRBJ1-1,few,TRBV7-6,TRBD1,TGTGCCAGCAGCCCGGGACAGGTGAACACTGAAGCTTTCTTT,CASSPGQVNTEAFF
TRBJ2-7,-,TRBV27,TRBD1,TGTGCCAGCAGGAACCGACAGGGGAGCTACGAGCAGTACTTC,CASRNRQGSYEQYF
TRBJ1-1,-,TRBV7-2,-,TGTGCCAGCAGCTTAGAAGCTAAGCGAGGGGCTTTCTTT,CASSLEAKRGAFF
TRBJ1-2,few,TRBV25-1,-,TGTGCCAGCAGTGAATCGCGGTGGGGCTACACCTTC,CASSESRWGYTF
TRBJ2-6,-,TRBV9,-,TGTGCCAGCAGCGTAGGTCCAGGGACTTCGGTGGGGGCCAACGTCCTGACTTTC,CASSVGPGTSVGANVLTF
TRBJ1-1,-,TRBV7-8,-,TGTGCCAGCAGCCCCTCCCGCTGGGCAGGTCAGAACACTGAAGCTTTCTTT,CASSPSRWAGQNTEAFF
TRBJ1-1,-,TRBV4-2,-,TGTGCCAGCAGCCAACCCATTACCCGCAGGGTCACTGAAGCTTTCTTT,CASSQPITRRVTEAFF
TRBJ2-7,once,TRBV7-2,TRBD1,TGTGCCAGCAGCTATTTGGGACAGGCCGGTGAGCAGTACTTC,CASSYLGQAGEQYF
TRBJ1-2,-,TRBV11-2,TRBD1,TGTGCCAGCAGCTTAGCCGGGACAGGGAACTATGGCTACACCTTC,CASSLAGTGNYGYTF
TRBJ2-1,-,TRBV7-2,TRBD2,TGTGCCAGCAGCTTAGCGGGAGGGCCCTACAATGAGCAGTTCTTC,CASSLAGGPYNEQFF
TRBJ2-5,-,TRBV5-1,-,TGCGCCAGCAGCTTTGGAGTCCAAGAGACCCAGTACTTC,CASSFGVQETQYF
TRBJ1-1,-,TRBV11-2,-,TGTGCCAGCAGCTTAGAAAGGGCGGGCACTGAAGCTTTCTTT,CASSLERAGTEAFF
TRBJ1-2,-,TRBV4-1,-,TGCGCCAGCAGCCAAGACCTATATGGCTACACCTTC,CASSQDLYGYTF
TRBJ2-1,-,TRBV6-5,TRBD2,TGTGCCAGCACAAAACTAGCGGGGGCATACAATGAGCAGTTCTTC,CASTKLAGAYNEQFF
TRBJ2-1,-,TRBV11-2,-,TGTGCCAGCAGCTCGACGGGACCTTTCAATGAGCAGTTCTTC,CASSSTGPFNEQFF
TRBJ2-1,few,TRBV27,-,TGTGCCAGCAGTTTATTCGGGGAGACAGGACGAAATGAGCAGTTCTTC,CASSLFGETGRNEQFF
TRBJ2-6,once,TRBV19,-,TGTGCCAGTAGTATAGATGAAGGCTCTGGGGCCAACGTCCTGACTTTC,CASSIDEGSGANVLTF
TRBJ2-1,-,TRBV29-1,-,TGCAGCGTAGACGACAAGTACAATGAGCAGTTCTTC,CSVDDKYNEQFF
TRBJ1-3,-,TRBV7-9,-,TGTGCCAGCAGCACCCGGGACGGGCAGGGAAACACCATATATTTT,CASSTRDGQGNTIYF
TRBJ2-1,-,TRBV5-5,-,TGTGCCAGCAGCCCAATTCCCCCTATTGATGAGCAGTTCTTC,CASSPIPPIDEQFF
TRBJ2-7,-,TRBV7-9,TRBD2,TGTGCCAGCACCTGGGAGGGATCCTACGAGCAGTACTTC,CASTWEGSYEQYF
TRBJ1-1,-,TRBV4-3,-,TGCGCCAGCAGCCAAGGGGTTCGAGTGAACACTGAAGCTTTCTTT,CASSQGVRVNTEAFF
TRBJ2-5,-,TRBV7-2,TRBD2,TGTGCCAGCAGCTTATTTTTTCTGGGGACTAGCGGGGAAGAGACCCAGTACTTC,CASSLFFLGTSGEETQYF
TRBJ1-1,-,TRBV4-1,-,TGCGCCAGCAGCCAGGGTAGGACTACTCGACGTGGTCGAGCTGAGAACACTGAAGCTTTCTTT,CASSQGRTTRRGRAENTEAFF
TRBJ2-1,once,TRBV11-3,-,TGTGCCAGCAGCAGACCGGGACTCAACGACAATGAGCAGTTCTTC,CASSRPGLNDNEQFF
TRBJ2-7,-,TRBV7-8,-,TGTGCCAGCAGCTTAGGCTCCTCGGGCAACTTCGTCGAGCAGTACTTC,CASSLGSSGNFVEQYF
TRBJ2-7,-,TRBV5-4,-,TGTGCCAGCAGCTTGGGAAGGCCCTCCTCCTACGAGCAGTACTTC,CASSLGRPSSYEQYF
TRBJ2-3,-,TRBV5-6,-,TGTGCCAGCAGCCAGCCCTTAGTGAGCGCCACAGATACGCAGTATTTT,CASSQPLVSATDTQYF
TRBJ2-7,-,TRBV11-2,-,TGTGCCAGCAGCTTAGCGGGACCCGAGCAGTACTTC,CASSLAGPEQYF
TRBJ2-3,-,TRBV6-6,TRBD2,TGTGCCAGCAGACGGACTAGAGCAATTAGCACAGATACGCAGTATTTT,CASRRTRAISTDTQYF
TRBJ2-7,once,TRBV30,-,TGTGCCTGGAGGTACGGTGAGAACTACGAGCAGTACTTC,CAWRYGENYEQYF
TRBJ2-2,-,TRBV9,-,TGTGCCAGCAGCCCAAGAACCCTGGGATGGGCGAACACCGGGGAGCTGTTTTTT,CASSPRTLGWANTGELFF
TRBJ2-6,-,TRBV3-1/TRBV3-2,-,TGTGCCAGCAGCCAAGGGCACAGGGAACCTGGGGCCAACGTCCTGACTTTC,CASSQGHREPGANVLTF